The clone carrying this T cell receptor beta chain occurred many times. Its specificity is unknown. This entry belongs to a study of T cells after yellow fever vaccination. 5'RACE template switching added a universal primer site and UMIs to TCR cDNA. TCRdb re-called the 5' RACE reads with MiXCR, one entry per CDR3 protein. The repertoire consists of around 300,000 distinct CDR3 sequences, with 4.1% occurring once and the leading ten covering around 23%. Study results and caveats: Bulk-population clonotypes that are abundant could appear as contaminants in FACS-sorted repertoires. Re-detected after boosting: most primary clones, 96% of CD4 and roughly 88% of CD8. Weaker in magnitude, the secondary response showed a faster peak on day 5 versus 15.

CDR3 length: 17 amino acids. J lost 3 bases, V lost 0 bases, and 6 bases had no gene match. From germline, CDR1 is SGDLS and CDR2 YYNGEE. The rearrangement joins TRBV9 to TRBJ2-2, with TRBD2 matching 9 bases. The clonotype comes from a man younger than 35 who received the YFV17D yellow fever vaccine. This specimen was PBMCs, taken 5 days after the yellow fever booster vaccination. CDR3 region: CASSVGSGGLYTGELFF. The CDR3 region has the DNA TGTGCCAGCAGCGTAGGAAGCGGGGGGTTATACACCGGGGAGCTGTTTTTT. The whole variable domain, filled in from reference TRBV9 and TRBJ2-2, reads DSGVTQTPKHLITATGQRVTLRCSPRSGDLSVYWYQQSLDQGLQFLIQYYNGEERAKGNILERFSAQQFPDLHSELNLSSLELGDSALYFCASSVGSGGLYTGELFFGEGSRLTVL.